The rows below give T cell receptor beta chains drawn from one sample of a study of tumor-infiltrating lymphocytes in localized non-small cell lung cancer. Profiling relied on immunoSEQ multiplex PCR, and the TCRdb table lists in-frame clones only, not all of them. The repertoire holds 25,000 or so clones, with around 75% as singletons. The source material was lung tumor tissue. The source of these receptors is a human donor with non-small cell lung cancer. CDR3s include the opening cysteine and the closing phenylalanine or tryptophan. The D gene is left open where the match is weak. The size field is filled for only some rows; it gives once, few, many or a size class.

TRBV2	few	TRBJ1-2	TRBD1	CASSARTGGGGYTF	TGTGCCAGCAGTGCTCGGACAGGGGGCGGTGGCTACACCTTC
TRBV7-2	few	TRBJ1-6	TRBD1	CASSLLLATPGQANSPLHF	TGTGCCAGCAGCTTACTCCTGGCTACTCCGGGACAGGCAAATTCACCCCTCCACTTT
TRBV6-5	once	TRBJ1-5	-	CASSTRQGNQPQHF	TGTGCCAGCAGTACTCGACAGGGCAATCAGCCCCAGCATTTT
TRBV4-3	few	TRBJ1-3	-	CASSQDSTRSGNTIYF	TGCGCCAGCAGCCAAGATAGTACACGATCTGGAAACACCATATATTTT
TRBV7-2	-	TRBJ1-5	TRBD1	CASSFRQGDQPQHF	TGTGCCAGCAGCTTCCGACAGGGGGATCAGCCCCAGCATTTT
TRBV4-3	-	TRBJ1-3	-	CASSPGQTAGNTIYF	TGCGCCAGCAGCCCAGGGCAGACCGCTGGAAACACCATATATTTT
TRBV5-4	-	TRBJ2-2	-	CASSLDSILNTGELFF	TGTGCCAGCAGCTTGGACAGCATCTTGAACACCGGGGAGCTGTTTTTT
TRBV18	-	TRBJ1-1	TRBD1	CASAQGGNTEAFF	TGTGCCAGCGCACAGGGGGGGAACACTGAAGCTTTCTTT
TRBV5-4	few	TRBJ1-2	-	CASSLLTGANYGYTF	TGTGCCAGCAGCTTGCTGACCGGAGCTAACTATGGCTACACCTTC
TRBV18	-	TRBJ1-2	-	CASSPPGRTNYGYTF	TGTGCCAGCTCACCCCCCGGACGTACTAACTATGGCTACACCTTC
TRBV7-2	few	TRBJ2-3	TRBD1	CASSGNQGASQYF	TGTGCCAGCAGCGGAAACCAGGGGGCATCGCAGTATTTT
TRBV15	medium-sized	TRBJ1-2	-	CATSRDPSGAGYTF	TGTGCCACCAGCAGAGATCCCTCGGGGGCTGGCTACACCTTC
TRBV5-1	-	TRBJ2-7	-	CASRISNFAHEQYF	TGCGCCAGCAGGATTTCGAACTTCGCCCACGAGCAGTACTTC
TRBV11-1	-	TRBJ2-2	-	CASSLGTAGELFF	TGTGCCAGCAGCTTAGGGACAGCCGGGGAGCTGTTTTTT
TRBV9	few	TRBJ1-2	-	CASSVYPGGGYTF	TGTGCCAGCAGCGTATATCCGGGTGGTGGCTACACCTTC
TRBV27	once	TRBJ1-2	TRBD1	CASSLQGQDRVGGYTF	TGTGCCAGCAGTTTACAAGGTCAGGACAGGGTTGGCGGCTACACCTTC
TRBV7-9	-	TRBJ1-6	TRBD1	CASSAKPTDRSSYNSPLHF	TGTGCCAGCAGCGCAAAACCGACGGACAGGAGCTCCTATAATTCACCCCTCCACTTT
TRBV5-4	once	TRBJ2-7	-	CASSPQDRPYEQYF	TGTGCCAGCAGCCCTCAGGACAGACCCTACGAGCAGTACTTC
TRBV11-3	-	TRBJ2-3	-	CASRFGGPYTQYF	TGTGCCAGCAGGTTCGGGGGGCCGTATACGCAGTATTTT
TRBV18	-	TRBJ2-5	TRBD2	CASSPRDGGWQETQYF	TGTGCCAGCTCACCTCGAGACGGGGGGTGGCAAGAGACCCAGTACTTC
TRBV7-2	-	TRBJ1-1	-	CASSSHMGTEAFF	TGTGCCAGCAGCTCCCATATGGGCACTGAAGCTTTCTTT
TRBV6-5	-	TRBJ1-5	TRBD1	CASSLEQGREPQHF	TGTGCCAGCAGTCTAGAACAGGGGCGGGAACCCCAGCATTTT
TRBV4-3	few	TRBJ1-2	-	CASSQDQRETNYGYTF	TGCGCCAGCAGCCAAGATCAGAGGGAGACTAACTATGGCTACACCTTC
TRBV11-3	-	TRBJ2-7	TRBD1	CASSPGTVTDEQYF	TGTGCCAGCAGCCCGGGGACAGTTACCGACGAGCAGTACTTC
TRBV18	-	TRBJ2-7	-	CASSQDEEIHEQYF	TGTGCCAGCTCACAGGACGAGGAGATCCACGAGCAGTACTTC
TRBV9	-	TRBJ2-5	-	CASSERDLKETQYF	TGTGCCAGCAGCGAGAGGGATCTGAAAGAGACCCAGTACTTC
TRBV25-1	few	TRBJ2-7	-	CASSVAYEQYF	TGTGCCAGCAGTGTAGCCTACGAGCAGTACTTC
TRBV5-6	-	TRBJ2-3	-	CANRVGAASTDTQYF	TGTGCCAACAGAGTGGGGGCCGCTAGCACAGATACGCAGTATTTT
TRBV7-6	-	TRBJ2-3	TRBD2	CASSLLLAGSADTQYF	TGTGCCAGCAGCTTATTACTAGCGGGGAGTGCAGATACGCAGTATTTT
TRBV2	-	TRBJ1-1	TRBD1	CASKQDGQAFGGTEAFF	TGTGCCAGCAAACAAGACGGACAGGCCTTTGGAGGAACTGAAGCTTTCTTT
TRBV6-1	-	TRBJ2-2	-	CASSEGATVVAGELFF	TGTGCCAGCAGTGAAGGGGCGACGGTAGTGGCCGGGGAGCTGTTTTTT
TRBV18	few	TRBJ2-5	TRBD1	CASSRKQGNQNGETQYF	TGTGCCAGCTCACGTAAACAGGGGAACCAGAACGGAGAGACCCAGTACTTC
TRBV5-1	few	TRBJ1-3	-	CASSLGAISGNTIYF	TGCGCCAGCAGCTTGGGGGCAATCTCTGGAAACACCATATATTTT
TRBV2	-	TRBJ2-1	-	CAIILRGGSYNEQFF	TGTGCCATCATACTTAGGGGGGGGTCCTACAATGAGCAGTTCTTC
TRBV7-8	-	TRBJ1-2	-	CASSFRGGELGYTF	TGTGCCAGCAGCTTTAGGGGAGGGGAGCTTGGCTACACCTTC
TRBV7-2	medium-sized	TRBJ1-1	TRBD1	CASSADRVKGTEAFF	TGTGCCAGCAGCGCCGACAGGGTAAAAGGGACTGAAGCTTTCTTT
TRBV5-1	-	TRBJ2-7	TRBD2	CASSLTSGSYEQYF	TGCGCCAGCAGCCTGACTAGCGGGAGCTACGAGCAGTACTTC
TRBV14	once	TRBJ1-2	TRBD1	CASRPGTGYDYTF	TGTGCCAGCAGACCCGGGACAGGGTATGACTACACCTTC
TRBV27	-	TRBJ2-3	TRBD2	CASSFSSGGSTDTQYF	TGTGCCAGCAGTTTTTCTAGCGGGGGGAGCACAGATACGCAGTATTTT
TRBV7-2	-	TRBJ1-1	-	CASSLAGGFTEAFF	TGTGCCAGCAGCTTAGCGGGGGGTTTTACTGAAGCTTTCTTT
TRBV6-1	-	TRBJ1-2	TRBD1	CASRDRGDGYTF	TGTGCCAGCAGAGACAGGGGAGATGGCTACACCTTC
TRBV5-1	few	TRBJ2-7	-	CASRQDGTLAHEQYF	TGCGCCAGCAGACAAGACGGGACCCTTGCCCACGAGCAGTACTTC
TRBV18	-	TRBJ2-1	-	CASSPPGYTNNEQFF	TGTGCCAGCTCACCGCCGGGTTACACAAACAATGAGCAGTTCTTC
TRBV19	-	TRBJ2-2	-	CASSIGGSGFGELFF	TGTGCCAGTAGTATCGGGGGTAGTGGGTTCGGGGAGCTGTTTTTT
TRBV7-6	once	TRBJ2-2	-	CASSLESGGAINTGELFF	TGTGCCAGCAGCTTAGAGAGTGGAGGGGCGATAAACACCGGGGAGCTGTTTTTT
TRBV7-2	-	TRBJ2-1	-	CASSLALGEQFF	TGTGCCAGCAGCTTAGCCCTAGGTGAGCAGTTCTTC
TRBV19	medium-sized	TRBJ1-6	TRBD1	CASLGQEGWSSPLHF	TGTGCCAGTCTCGGACAGGAGGGTTGGAGTTCACCCCTCCACTTT
TRBV9	-	TRBJ1-4	-	CASSTGDGINEKLFF	TGTGCCAGCAGCACGGGGGACGGAATTAATGAAAAACTGTTTTTT
TRBV30	-	TRBJ2-7	TRBD1	CAWDRGTYEQYF	TGTGCCTGGGACAGGGGCACCTACGAGCAGTACTTC
TRBV18	-	TRBJ1-3	-	CASSQTLGGLSGNTIYF	TGTGCCAGCTCACAGACCCTGGGCGGACTCTCTGGAAACACCATATATTTT
TRBV7-7	-	TRBJ2-7	-	CASSEGQGEYYEQYF	TGTGCCAGCAGCGAGGGGCAGGGAGAATACTACGAGCAGTACTTC
TRBV7-2	-	TRBJ2-7	TRBD2	CASSSVVGGASVHF	TGTGCCAGCAGCTCGGTCGTCGGGGGGGCTTCCGTACACTTC
TRBV25-1	-	TRBJ1-1	TRBD1	CASSEGDREAFF	TGTGCCAGCAGTGAAGGGGACAGGGAAGCTTTCTTT